This T cell receptor (beta chain) was sequenced during a study of CD8 T cells in Susac syndrome. Germline CDR1 is LGHDT and CDR2 is YNNKEL (reference sequence). CDR3 size: 14 residues. V lost 4 bases, J lost 2 bases, and 2 bases stayed unmatched. The authors sequenced TCR beta from blood CD8+ and CD4+ T cells. It was with random hexamers that roughly 0.5 to 1 ug RNA was reverse transcribed. An immunoSEQ multiplex PCR generated amplified TCR beta CDR3 products spanning 54 Vbeta and 13 Jbeta. Each CDR3 protein gets one entry after TCRdb re-called the immunoSEQ multiplex PCR reads with MiXCR. The repertoire includes approximately 120,000 distinct CDR3 sequences, around 90% of them detected once, and about 0.25% sits in the top ten.

Sequencing used CD8+ T cells from PBMCs. The receptor's source is a human donor with multiple sclerosis. This sequence joins TRBV3-1 and TRBJ2-7; 10 bases align to TRBD2. Here the CDR3 reads CASSPGLAPYEQYF. The CDR3 DNA reads as TGTGCCAGCAGCCCGGGACTAGCGCCCTACGAGCAGTACTTC.